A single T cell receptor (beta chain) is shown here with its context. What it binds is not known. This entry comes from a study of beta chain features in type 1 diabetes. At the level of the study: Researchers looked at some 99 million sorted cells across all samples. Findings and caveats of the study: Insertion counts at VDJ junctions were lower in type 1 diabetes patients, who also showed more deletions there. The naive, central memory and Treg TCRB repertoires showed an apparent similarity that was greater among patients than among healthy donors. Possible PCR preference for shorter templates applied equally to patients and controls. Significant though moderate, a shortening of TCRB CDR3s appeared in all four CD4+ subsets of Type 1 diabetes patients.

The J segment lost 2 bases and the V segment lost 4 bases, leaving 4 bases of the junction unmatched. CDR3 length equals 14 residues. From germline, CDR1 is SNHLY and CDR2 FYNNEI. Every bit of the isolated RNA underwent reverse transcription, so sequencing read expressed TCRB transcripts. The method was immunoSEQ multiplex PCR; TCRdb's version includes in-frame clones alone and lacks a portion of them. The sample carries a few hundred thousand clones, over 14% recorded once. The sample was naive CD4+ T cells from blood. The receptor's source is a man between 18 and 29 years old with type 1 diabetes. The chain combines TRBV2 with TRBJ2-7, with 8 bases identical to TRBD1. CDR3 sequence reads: CASSGQGFAYEQYF. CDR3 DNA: TGTGCCAGCAGTGGACAGGGGTTCGCCTACGAGCAGTACTTC.